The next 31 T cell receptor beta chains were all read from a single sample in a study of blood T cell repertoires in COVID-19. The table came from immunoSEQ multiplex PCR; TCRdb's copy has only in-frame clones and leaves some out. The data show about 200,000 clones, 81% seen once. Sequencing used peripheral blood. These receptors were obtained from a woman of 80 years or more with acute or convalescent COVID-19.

The CDR3 loop is CASSFTRNQPQHF. In nucleotides, the CDR3 is TGTGCCAGCAGTTTTACCAGAAATCAGCCCCAGCATTTT. This chain links TRBV28 with TRBJ1-5; D gene uncertain. The V gene lost 3 bases and the J gene lost 4 bases, with 7 bases spanning the gap. The CDR3 totals 13 residues. Germline CDR1 and CDR2: MDHEN and SYDVKM. The whole variable domain, filled in from reference TRBV28 and TRBJ1-5, reads DVKVTQSSRYLVKRTGEKVFLECVQDMDHENMFWYRQDPGLGLRLIYFSYDVKMKEKGDIPEGYSVSREKKERFSLILESASTNQTSMYLCASSFTRNQPQHFGDGTRLSIL.

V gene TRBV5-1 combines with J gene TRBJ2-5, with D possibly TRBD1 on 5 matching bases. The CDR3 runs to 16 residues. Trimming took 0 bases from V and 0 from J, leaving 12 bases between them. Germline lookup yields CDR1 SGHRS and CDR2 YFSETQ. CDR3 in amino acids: CASSLGPQGYQETQYF. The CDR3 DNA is TGCGCCAGCAGCTTGGGCCCCCAGGGCTACCAAGAGACCCAGTACTTC.

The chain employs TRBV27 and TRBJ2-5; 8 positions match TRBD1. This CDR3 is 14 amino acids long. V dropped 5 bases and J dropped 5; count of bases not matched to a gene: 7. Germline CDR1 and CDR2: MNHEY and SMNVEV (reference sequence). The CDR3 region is CASSAGQVGETQYF. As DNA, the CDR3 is TGTGCCAGCAGTGCGGGACAGGTGGGGGAGACCCAGTACTTC.

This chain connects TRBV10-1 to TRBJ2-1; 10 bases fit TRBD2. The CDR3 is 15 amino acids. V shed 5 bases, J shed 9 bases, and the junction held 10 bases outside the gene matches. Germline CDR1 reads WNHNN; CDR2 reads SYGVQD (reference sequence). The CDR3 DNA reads TGCGCCAGCAGTAATTTAGCGGGAGGTACAGGTGAGCAGTTCTTC. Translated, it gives CASSNLAGGTGEQFF.

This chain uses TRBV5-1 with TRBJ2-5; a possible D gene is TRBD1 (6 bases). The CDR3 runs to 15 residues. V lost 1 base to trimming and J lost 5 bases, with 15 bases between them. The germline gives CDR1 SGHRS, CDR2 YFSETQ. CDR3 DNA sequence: TGCGCCAGCAGCTTGAGGCAGGGGAGAGCCGAGACCCAGTACTTC. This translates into CASSLRQGRAETQYF.

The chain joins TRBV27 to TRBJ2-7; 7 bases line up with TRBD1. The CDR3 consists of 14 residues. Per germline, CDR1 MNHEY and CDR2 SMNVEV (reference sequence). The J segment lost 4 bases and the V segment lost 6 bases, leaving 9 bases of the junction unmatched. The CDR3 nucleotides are TGTGCCAGCAGACCACAGACAGGGTCGTACGAGCAGTACTTC. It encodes CASRPQTGSYEQYF.

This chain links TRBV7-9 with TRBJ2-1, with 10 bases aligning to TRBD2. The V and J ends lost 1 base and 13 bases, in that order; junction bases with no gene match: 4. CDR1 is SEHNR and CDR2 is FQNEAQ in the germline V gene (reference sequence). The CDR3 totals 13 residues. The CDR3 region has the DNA TGTGCCAGCAGCTTAGAACTAGCGGGGAGTCAGTTCTTC. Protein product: CASSLELAGSQFF.

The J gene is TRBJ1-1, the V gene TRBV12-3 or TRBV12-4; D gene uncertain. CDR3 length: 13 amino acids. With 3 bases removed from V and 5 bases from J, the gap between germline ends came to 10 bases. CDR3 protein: CASSFQAGTEAFF. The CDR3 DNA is TGTGCCAGCAGTTTCCAGGCGGGGACTGAAGCTTTCTTT.

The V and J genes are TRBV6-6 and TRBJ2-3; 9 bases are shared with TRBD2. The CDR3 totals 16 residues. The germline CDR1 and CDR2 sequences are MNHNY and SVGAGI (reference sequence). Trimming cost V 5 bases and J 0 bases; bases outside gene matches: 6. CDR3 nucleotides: TGTGCCAGCAGTACCATTAGCGGGGGTAGCACAGATACGCAGTATTTT. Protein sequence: CASSTISGGSTDTQYF.

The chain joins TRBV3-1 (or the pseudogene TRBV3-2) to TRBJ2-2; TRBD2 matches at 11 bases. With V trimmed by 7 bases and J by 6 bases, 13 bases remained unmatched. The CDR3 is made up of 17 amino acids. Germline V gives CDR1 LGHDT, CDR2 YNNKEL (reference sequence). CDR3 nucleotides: TGTGCCAGCACCCCCGCAACTTTAGCGGGGGGGCCCGGGGAGCTGTTTTTT. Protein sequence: CASTPATLAGGPGELFF.

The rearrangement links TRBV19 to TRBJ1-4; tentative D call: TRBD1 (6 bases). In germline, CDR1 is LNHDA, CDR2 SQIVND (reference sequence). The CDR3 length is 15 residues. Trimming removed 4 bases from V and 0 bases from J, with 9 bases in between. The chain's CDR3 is CASSTAGATNEKLFF. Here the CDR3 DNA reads TGTGCCAGTAGTACGGCAGGGGCAACTAATGAAAAACTGTTTTTT.

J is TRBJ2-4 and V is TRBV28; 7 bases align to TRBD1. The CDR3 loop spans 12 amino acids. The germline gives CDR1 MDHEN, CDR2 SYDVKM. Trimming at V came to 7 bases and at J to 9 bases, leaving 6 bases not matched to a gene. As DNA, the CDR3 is TGTGCCAGCACCGACAGGGTTGGCATTCAGTACTTC. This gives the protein CASTDRVGIQYF. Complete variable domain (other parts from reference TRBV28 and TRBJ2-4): DVKVTQSSRYLVKRTGEKVFLECVQDMDHENMFWYRQDPGLGLRLIYFSYDVKMKEKGDIPEGYSVSREKKERFSLILESASTNQTSMYLCASTDRVGIQYFGAGTRLSVL.

CDR3 protein: CAWSYLQGSPFF. CDR3 bases: TGTGCCTGGAGTTACCTCCAGGGGAGTCCGTTCTTC. V usage is TRBV30 and J usage is TRBJ2-1; perhaps TRBD1 as D (6 bases). Per germline, CDR1 GTSNPN and CDR2 SVGIG (reference sequence). With 2 bases removed from V and 15 bases from J, the gap between germline ends came to 17 bases. The CDR3 loop spans 12 amino acids.

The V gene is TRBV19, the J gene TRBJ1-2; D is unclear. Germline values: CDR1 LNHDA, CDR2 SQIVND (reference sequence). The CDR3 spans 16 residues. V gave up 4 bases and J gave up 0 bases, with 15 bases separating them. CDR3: CASSRPAGPTNYGYTF. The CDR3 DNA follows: TGTGCCAGTAGTAGGCCGGCTGGGCCGACTAACTATGGCTACACCTTC. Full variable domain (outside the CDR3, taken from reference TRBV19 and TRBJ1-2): DGGITQSPKYLFRKEGQNVTLSCEQNLNHDAMYWYRQDPGQGLRLIYYSQIVNDFQKGDIAEGYSVSREKKESFPLTVTSAQKNPTAFYLCASSRPAGPTNYGYTFGSGTRLTVV.

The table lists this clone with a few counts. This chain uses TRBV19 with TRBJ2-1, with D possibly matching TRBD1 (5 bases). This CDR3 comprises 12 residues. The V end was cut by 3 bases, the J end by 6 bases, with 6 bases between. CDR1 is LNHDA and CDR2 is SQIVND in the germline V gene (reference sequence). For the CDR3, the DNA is TGTGCCAGTAGTATTACAGGCAATGAGCAGTTCTTC. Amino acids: CASSITGNEQFF. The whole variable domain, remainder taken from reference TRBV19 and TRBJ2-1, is DGGITQSPKYLFRKEGQNVTLSCEQNLNHDAMYWYRQDPGQGLRLIYYSQIVNDFQKGDIAEGYSVSREKKESFPLTVTSAQKNPTAFYLCASSITGNEQFFGPGTRLTVL.

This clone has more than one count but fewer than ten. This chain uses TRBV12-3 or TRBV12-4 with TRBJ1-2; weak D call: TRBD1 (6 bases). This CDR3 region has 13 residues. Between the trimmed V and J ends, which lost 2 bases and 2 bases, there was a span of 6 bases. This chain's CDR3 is CASSLQGNYGYTF. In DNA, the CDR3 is TGTGCCAGCAGTTTACAGGGGAACTATGGCTACACCTTC.

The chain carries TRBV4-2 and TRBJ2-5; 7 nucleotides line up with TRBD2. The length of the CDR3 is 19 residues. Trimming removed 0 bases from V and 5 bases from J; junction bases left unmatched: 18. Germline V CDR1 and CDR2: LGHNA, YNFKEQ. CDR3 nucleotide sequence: TGTGCCAGCAGCCAAGAGTATTCCTTACGGGGGGTCCTCGGGGAGACCCAGTACTTC. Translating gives CASSQEYSLRGVLGETQYF.

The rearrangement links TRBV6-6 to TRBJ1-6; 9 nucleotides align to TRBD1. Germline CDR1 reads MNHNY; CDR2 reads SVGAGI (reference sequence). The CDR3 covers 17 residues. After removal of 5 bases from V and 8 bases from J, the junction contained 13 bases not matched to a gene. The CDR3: CASSHRLMRQGDSPLHF. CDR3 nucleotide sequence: TGTGCCAGCAGTCATCGATTGATGAGACAGGGGGATTCACCCCTCCACTTT.

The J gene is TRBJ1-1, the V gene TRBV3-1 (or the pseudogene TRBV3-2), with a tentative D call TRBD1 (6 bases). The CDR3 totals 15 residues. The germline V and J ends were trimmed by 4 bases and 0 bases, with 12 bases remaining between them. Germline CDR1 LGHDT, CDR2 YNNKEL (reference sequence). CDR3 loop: CASSRRGGLNTEAFF. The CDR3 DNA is TGTGCCAGCAGCCGAAGGGGGGGTCTGAACACTGAAGCTTTCTTT.

CDR3 DNA sequence: TGTGCCAGCAGCCACCCTAGACAGGGGGCGCCGACAGATACGCAGTATTTT. Translated: CASSHPRQGAPTDTQYF. The V call is TRBV4-2, the J call TRBJ2-3; TRBD1 aligns across 10 bases. Germline V gene sequence: CDR1 LGHNA, CDR2 YNFKEQ. The CDR3 is made up of 17 amino acids. V trimming: 3 bases; J trimming: 3 bases; junction bases outside the gene matches: 9.

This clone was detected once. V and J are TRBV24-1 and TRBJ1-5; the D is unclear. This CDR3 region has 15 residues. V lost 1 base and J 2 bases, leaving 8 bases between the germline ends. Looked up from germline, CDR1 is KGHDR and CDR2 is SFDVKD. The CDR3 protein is CATSDFGSRNQPQHF. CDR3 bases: TGTGCCACCAGTGATTTTGGGAGTCGCAATCAGCCCCAGCATTTT.

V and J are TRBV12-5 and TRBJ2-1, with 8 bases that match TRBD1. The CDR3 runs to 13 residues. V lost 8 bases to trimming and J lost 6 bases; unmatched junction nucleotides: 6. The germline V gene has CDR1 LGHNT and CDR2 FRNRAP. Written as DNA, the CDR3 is TGTGCTAGTTTGGGACAGGAGACCAATGAGCAGTTCTTC. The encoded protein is CASLGQETNEQFF. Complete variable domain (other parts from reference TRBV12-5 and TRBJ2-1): DARVTQTPRHKVTEMGQEVTMRCQPILGHNTVFWYRQTMMQGLELLAYFRNRAPLDDSGMPKDRFSAEMPDATLATLKIQPSEPRDSAVYFCASLGQETNEQFFGPGTRLTVL.

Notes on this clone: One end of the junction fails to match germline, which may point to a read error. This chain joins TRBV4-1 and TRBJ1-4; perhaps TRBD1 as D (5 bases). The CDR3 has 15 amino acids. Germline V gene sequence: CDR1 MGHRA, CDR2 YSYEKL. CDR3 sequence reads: CASSRQEGPAGVRVF. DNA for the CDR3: TGCGCCAGCAGCCGCCAAGAGGGTCCCGCGGGAGTCAGGGTTTTT.

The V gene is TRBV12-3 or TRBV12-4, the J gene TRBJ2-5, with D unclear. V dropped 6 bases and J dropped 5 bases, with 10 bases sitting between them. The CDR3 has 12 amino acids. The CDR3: CASRGPSETQYF. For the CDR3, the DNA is TGTGCCAGCAGGGGCCCTTCGGAGACCCAGTACTTC.

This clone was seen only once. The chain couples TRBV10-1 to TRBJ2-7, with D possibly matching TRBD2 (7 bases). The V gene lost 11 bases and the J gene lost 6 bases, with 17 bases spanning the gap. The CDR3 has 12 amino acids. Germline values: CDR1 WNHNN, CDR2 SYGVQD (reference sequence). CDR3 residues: CASRGGVGEQYF. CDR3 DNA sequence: TGCGCCTCTAGAGGGGGGGTAGGCGAGCAGTACTTC.

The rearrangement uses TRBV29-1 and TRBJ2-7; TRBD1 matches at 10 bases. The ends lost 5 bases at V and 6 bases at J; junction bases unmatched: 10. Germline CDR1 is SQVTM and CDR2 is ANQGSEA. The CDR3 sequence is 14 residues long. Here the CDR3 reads CSVPAGTGVFEQYF. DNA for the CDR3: TGCAGCGTTCCGGCCGGGACAGGGGTTTTCGAGCAGTACTTC.

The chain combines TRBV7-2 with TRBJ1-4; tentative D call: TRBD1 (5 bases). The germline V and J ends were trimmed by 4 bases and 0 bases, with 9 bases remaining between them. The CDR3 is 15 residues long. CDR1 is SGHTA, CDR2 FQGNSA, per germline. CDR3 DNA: TGTGCCAGCAGCTCCGACAGAGCAACTAATGAAAAACTGTTTTTT. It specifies CASSSDRATNEKLFF.

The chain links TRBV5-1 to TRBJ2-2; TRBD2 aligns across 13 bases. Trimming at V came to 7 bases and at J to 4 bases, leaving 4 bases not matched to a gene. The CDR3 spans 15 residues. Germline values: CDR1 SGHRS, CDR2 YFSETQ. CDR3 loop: CASQLAGGGTGELFF. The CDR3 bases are TGCGCCAGCCAACTAGCGGGAGGGGGCACCGGGGAGCTGTTTTTT.

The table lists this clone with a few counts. CDR3: CASSLIGVAGDTQYF. DNA of the CDR3: TGCGCCAGCAGCTTGATTGGGGTGGCGGGAGATACGCAGTATTTT. The chain employs TRBV5-1 and TRBJ2-3; a possible D gene is TRBD2 (5 bases). The germline V gene encodes CDR1 SGHRS and CDR2 YFSETQ. This CDR3 is built from 15 residues. V was pared by 1 base and J by 5 bases, with 14 bases between.

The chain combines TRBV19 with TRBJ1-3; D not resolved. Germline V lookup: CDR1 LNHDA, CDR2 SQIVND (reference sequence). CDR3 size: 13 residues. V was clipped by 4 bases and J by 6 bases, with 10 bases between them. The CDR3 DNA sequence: TGTGCCAGTAGTACACAGACGGAAAACACCATATATTTT. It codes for CASSTQTENTIYF.

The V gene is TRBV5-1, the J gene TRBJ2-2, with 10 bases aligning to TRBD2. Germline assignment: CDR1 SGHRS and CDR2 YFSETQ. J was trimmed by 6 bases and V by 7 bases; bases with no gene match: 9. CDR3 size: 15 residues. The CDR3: CASGDSGGPSGELFF. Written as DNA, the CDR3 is TGCGCCAGCGGAGATAGCGGGGGGCCCTCCGGGGAGCTGTTTTTT.